One sample yielded the 8 T cell receptor beta chains listed below, sequenced in a study of T-cell memory formation after mild COVID-19 (dated by TCRdb to about 2021). Libraries were constructed by 5' RACE. Sequencing used an Illumina NovaSeq 6000. TCRdb reran the public reads through fastp at Q25 and MiXCR, keeping productive beta chains. Rows merge per CDR3 protein into single entries with the most common DNA and genes. A total of roughly 29,000 distinct CDR3 sequences appear in this sample, 10% to 15% of them only once. The ten top clones hold 12% to 15% of the sample. Sequencing input: PBMCs or a T cell subset sorted from them (not recorded which). The receptor source for this set is an adult woman who had mild COVID-19 (a few samples of this study predate the infection). The sample titles of this study are shuffled in the database, so cell type and time point are left out; the donor was told from shared clones.

This clonotype was seen repeatedly, ten times or more. The chain recombines TRBV7-9 with TRBJ2-3; D gene uncertain. This CDR3 is built from 13 residues. The V and J ends lost 2 bases and 4 bases respectively, with 7 bases between them. Germline assignment: CDR1 SEHNR and CDR2 FQNEAQ (reference sequence). The CDR3 loop is CASSLLTADTQYF. The CDR3 DNA sequence: TGTGCCAGCAGCTTACTTACCGCAGATACGCAGTATTTT. Supplemented by reference TRBV7-9 and TRBJ2-3, the full variable domain reads DTGVSQNPRHKITKRGQNVTFRCDPISEHNRLYWYRQTLGQGPEFLTYFQNEAQLEKSRLLSDRFSAERPKGSFSTLEIQRTEQGDSAMYLCASSLLTADTQYFGPGTRLTVL.

The chain links TRBV7-8 to TRBJ2-3; D is undetermined. CDR3 length: 15 residues. In germline, CDR1 is SGHVS, CDR2 FQNEAQ. With 2 bases removed from V and 2 bases from J, the gap between germline ends came to 11 bases. CDR3 in amino acids: CASSLKRVLTDTQYF. The DNA of the CDR3 is TGTGCCAGCAGCTTAAAACGGGTTCTCACAGATACGCAGTATTTT.

This chain uses TRBV20-1 with TRBJ2-4; tentative D call: TRBD2 (6 bases). The V gene lost 1 base and the J gene lost 9 bases, with 19 bases spanning the gap. CDR1 and CDR2 (germline): DFQATT, SNEGSKA (reference sequence). This CDR3 spans 15 amino acids. The chain's CDR3 is CSARVDGSHRGIQYF. In DNA form, the CDR3 reads TGCAGTGCTAGAGTTGACGGGAGCCACCGGGGCATTCAGTACTTC.

In this sample, this clonotype turned up many times. V is TRBV6-6 and J is TRBJ2-7; D remains ambiguous. Germline V gene sequence: CDR1 MNHNY, CDR2 SVGAGI (reference sequence). V lost 5 bases and J 6 bases, leaving 17 bases between the germline ends. CDR3 length: 14 residues. Here the CDR3 reads CASSHGTALVEQYF. The CDR3 coding sequence is TGTGCCAGCAGTCATGGCACAGCCCTGGTCGAGCAGTACTTC.

This clonotype was seen ten or more times. The chain links TRBV6-6 to TRBJ1-6; D call uncertain. Trimming took 6 bases from V and 7 from J, leaving 13 bases between them. Germline CDR1 MNHNY, CDR2 SVGAGI (reference sequence). The CDR3 spans 14 residues. CDR3 region: CASSLSDSNSPLHF. The CDR3 coding sequence is TGTGCCAGCAGCCTCAGCGACTCCAATTCACCCCTCCACTTT.

This clonotype has a count of ten or more. The chain links TRBV4-2 to TRBJ1-2, with D possibly TRBD1 on 6 matching bases. V lost 0 bases, J lost 8 bases, and 10 bases lay in between. Per germline, CDR1 LGHNA and CDR2 YNFKEQ. CDR3 length equals 13 residues. The DNA for the CDR3 is TGTGCCAGCAGCCAAGAACGGGGGGGCGGCTACACCTTC. Protein: CASSQERGGGYTF.

This clonotype was observed a handful of times. CDR3 amino acids: CATSRDLTSGSPYEQYF. The CDR3 DNA reads TGTGCCACCAGCAGGGACCTTACTAGCGGGAGTCCCTACGAGCAGTACTTC. The chain uses TRBV15 and TRBJ2-7; TRBD2 matches at 11 bases. This CDR3 is built from 17 residues. Losses at the gene ends were 3 bases for V and 2 bases for J; bases not matched to a gene: 9. Per germline, CDR1 LNHNV and CDR2 YYDKDF (reference sequence).

The CDR3 bases are TGTGCCAGCAGGGCACAGGGTTACTATGGCTACACCTTC. It yields the protein CASRAQGYYGYTF. The chain couples TRBV6-2 or TRBV6-3 to TRBJ1-2, with D tentatively TRBD1 (6 bases). Germline V gene sequence: CDR1 MNHEY, CDR2 SVGEGT. Trimming shortened V by 6 bases and J by 3 bases, and 11 bases separated the two germline ends. The CDR3 covers 13 residues.